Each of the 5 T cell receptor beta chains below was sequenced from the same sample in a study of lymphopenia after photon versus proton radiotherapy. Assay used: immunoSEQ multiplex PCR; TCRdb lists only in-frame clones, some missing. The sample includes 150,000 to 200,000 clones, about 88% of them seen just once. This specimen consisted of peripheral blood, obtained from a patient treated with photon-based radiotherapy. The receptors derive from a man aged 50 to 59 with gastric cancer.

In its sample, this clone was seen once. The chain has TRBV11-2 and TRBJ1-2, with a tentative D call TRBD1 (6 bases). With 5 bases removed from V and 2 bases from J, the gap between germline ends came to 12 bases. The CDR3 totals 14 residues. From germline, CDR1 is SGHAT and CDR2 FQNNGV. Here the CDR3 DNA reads TGTGCCAGCAGCCAAGGGGGTTTGAACTATGGCTACACCTTC. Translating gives CASSQGGLNYGYTF.

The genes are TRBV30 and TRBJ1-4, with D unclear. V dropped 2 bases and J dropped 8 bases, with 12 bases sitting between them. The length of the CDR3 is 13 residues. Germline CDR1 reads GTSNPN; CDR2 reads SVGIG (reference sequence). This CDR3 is CAWSSPVVEKLFF. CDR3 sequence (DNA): TGTGCCTGGAGTTCACCCGTAGTGGAAAAACTGTTTTTT.

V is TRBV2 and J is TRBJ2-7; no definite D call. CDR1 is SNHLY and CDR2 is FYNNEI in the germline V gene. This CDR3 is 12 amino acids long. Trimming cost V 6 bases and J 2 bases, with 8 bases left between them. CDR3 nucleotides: TGTGCCAGCAGCTTCTACACCTACGAGCAGTACTTC. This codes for CASSFYTYEQYF.

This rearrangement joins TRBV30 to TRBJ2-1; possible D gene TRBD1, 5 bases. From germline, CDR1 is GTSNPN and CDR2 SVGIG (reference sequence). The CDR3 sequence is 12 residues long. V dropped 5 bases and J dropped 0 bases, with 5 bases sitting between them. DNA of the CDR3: TGTGCCTGGGGGGCCTCCTACAATGAGCAGTTCTTC. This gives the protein CAWGASYNEQFF.

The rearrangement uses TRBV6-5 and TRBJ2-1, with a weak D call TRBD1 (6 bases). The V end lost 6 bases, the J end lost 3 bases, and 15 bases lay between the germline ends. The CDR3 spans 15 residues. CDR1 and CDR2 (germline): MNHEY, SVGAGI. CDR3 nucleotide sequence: TGTGCCAGCAGCCCCGGACAGAGGGACTACAATGAGCAGTTCTTC. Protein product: CASSPGQRDYNEQFF.